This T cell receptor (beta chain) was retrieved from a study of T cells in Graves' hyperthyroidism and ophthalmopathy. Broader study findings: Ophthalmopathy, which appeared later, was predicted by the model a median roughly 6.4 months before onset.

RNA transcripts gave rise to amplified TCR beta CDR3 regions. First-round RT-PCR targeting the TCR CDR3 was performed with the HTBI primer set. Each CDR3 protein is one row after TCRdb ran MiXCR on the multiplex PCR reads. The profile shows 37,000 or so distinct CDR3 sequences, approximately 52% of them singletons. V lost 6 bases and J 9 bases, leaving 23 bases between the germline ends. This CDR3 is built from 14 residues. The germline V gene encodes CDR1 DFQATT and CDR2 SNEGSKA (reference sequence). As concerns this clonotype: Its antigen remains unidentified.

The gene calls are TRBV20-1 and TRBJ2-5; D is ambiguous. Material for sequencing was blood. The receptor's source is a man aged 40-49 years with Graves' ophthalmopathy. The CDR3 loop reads CSAKAPGSNQPQYF. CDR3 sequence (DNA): TGCAGTGCAAAGGCGCCGGGTAGCAATCAGCCCCAGTACTTC.